Below are 8 T cell receptor beta chains sequenced from a single sample in a study of spatial heterogeneity in lung cancer. The time point denotes: blood at routine non-recurrence follow-up after resection. Unsorted whole RNA from tumor, nontumor lung or frozen PBMC underwent sequencing. TCRdb itself ran the 5' RACE reads through MiXCR, one entry per CDR3 protein. The table has about 120,000 distinct CDR3 sequences, more than 10% seen once. Sequenced material: PBMCs, taken at follow-up. The receptors shown here come from a male donor with early-stage non-small cell lung cancer.

This clonotype was seen at least ten times. The V call is TRBV6-5, the J call TRBJ1-6; 8 bases map to TRBD1. Per germline, CDR1 MNHEY and CDR2 SVGAGI. V lost 6 bases to trimming and J lost 3 bases; unmatched junction nucleotides: 1. CDR3 length: 14 residues. CDR3 nucleotide sequence: TGTGCCAGCAGAGGACAGGGCTATAATTCACCCCTCCACTTT. This sequence encodes CASRGQGYNSPLHF.

This clonotype turned up a few times. The chain has TRBV20-1 and TRBJ2-1; 11 nucleotides line up with TRBD2. The length of the CDR3 is 19 residues. The J segment lost 1 base and the V segment lost 2 bases, leaving 13 bases of the junction unmatched. CDR1 and CDR2 (germline): DFQATT, SNEGSKA (reference sequence). The CDR3 region is CSARLTSGTRSRSYNEQFF. CDR3 DNA sequence: TGCAGTGCTAGACTGACTAGCGGGACTCGCAGTCGGTCCTACAATGAGCAGTTCTTC.

This clonotype was seen more than once but under ten times. The V and J genes are TRBV6-5 and TRBJ1-1; D possibly corresponds to TRBD1 (6 bases). The V gene lost 2 bases and the J gene lost 2 bases, with 9 bases spanning the gap. This CDR3 spans 14 amino acids. The V gene's germline CDR1 is MNHEY and CDR2 SVGAGI. CDR3 nucleotide sequence: TGTGCCAGCAGTTACACAGGGTTAAACACTGAAGCTTTCTTT. Its protein is CASSYTGLNTEAFF.

The chain has TRBV7-2 and TRBJ1-6; D gene ambiguous. Trimming shortened V by 5 bases and J by 7 bases, and 15 bases separated the two germline ends. The CDR3 contains 15 residues. In germline, CDR1 is SGHTA, CDR2 FQGNSA. The CDR3 spells CASSPVVNPNSPLHF. The CDR3 nucleotides read TGTGCCAGCAGCCCTGTCGTAAATCCAAATTCACCCCTCCACTTT.

The V and J genes are TRBV11-3 and TRBJ2-3, with D tentatively TRBD1 or TRBD2 (5 bases each). V shed 3 bases and J shed 3 bases, with 13 bases lying between them. The CDR3 has 15 amino acids. Germline V CDR1 and CDR2: SGHNT, YENEEA. CDR3 in DNA: TGTGCCAGCAGCTTTTCACGGGGCGGGACAGATACGCAGTATTTT. This translates into CASSFSRGGTDTQYF. Full variable domain (rest looked up from reference TRBV11-3 and TRBJ2-3): EAGVVQSPRYKIIEKKQPVAFWCNPISGHNTLYWYLQNLGQGPELLIRYENEEAVDDSQLPKDRFSAERLKGVDSTLKIQPAELGDSAVYLCASSFSRGGTDTQYFGPGTRLTVL.

The CDR3 here is CSANYGGAPYEQYF. In DNA, the CDR3 is TGCAGTGCTAATTACGGGGGAGCTCCCTACGAGCAGTACTTC. The genes are TRBV20-1 and TRBJ2-7, with a possible D match to TRBD2 (6 bases). The germline V gene has CDR1 DFQATT and CDR2 SNEGSKA (reference sequence). The CDR3 contains 14 residues. The V gene lost 4 bases and the J gene lost 2 bases, with 15 bases spanning the gap.

This clonotype was found a few times. The chain has TRBV18 and TRBJ1-3, with TRBD1 matching 7 bases. With V trimmed by 4 bases and J by 0 bases, 6 bases remained unmatched. There are 16 residues in the CDR3. Per germline, CDR1 KGHSH and CDR2 LQKENI. CDR3: CASSRDRPFSGNTIYF. The CDR3 nucleotides are TGTGCCAGCTCACGGGACAGACCCTTCTCTGGAAACACCATATATTTT.

This clonotype turned up a few times. The chain joins TRBV7-9 to TRBJ2-4, with 8 bases matching TRBD1. The V gene's germline CDR1 is SEHNR and CDR2 FQNEAQ (reference sequence). The CDR3 is 15 amino acids. Unmatched junction bases numbered 11, after V lost 5 bases and J lost 8 bases. CDR3 loop: CASSGTGDRRDIQYF. Written as DNA, the CDR3 is TGTGCCAGCAGCGGAACCGGGGACAGGAGGGACATTCAGTACTTC. Combining the CDR3 with reference TRBV7-9 and TRBJ2-4 gives the whole variable domain DTGVSQNPRHKITKRGQNVTFRCDPISEHNRLYWYRQTLGQGPEFLTYFQNEAQLEKSRLLSDRFSAERPKGSFSTLEIQRTEQGDSAMYLCASSGTGDRRDIQYFGAGTRLSVL.